The clone carrying this T cell receptor (beta chain) turned up a few times. The record originates from a study of T cell repertoires in ileal Crohn's disease. Study context: Patients had a median approximately 8-year disease duration, and about 36% were active smokers. All patients had surgery for stricturing (around 61%) or penetrating (39%) disease. About half of patients got postoperative therapy: approximately twelve thiopurines, about 20 anti-TNF.

The CDR3 is 13 amino acids. V was trimmed by 2 bases and J by 5 bases, leaving 9 bases between them. In germline, CDR1 is MNHEY, CDR2 SMNVEV (reference sequence). Repertoires were generated with immunoSEQ multiplex PCR, while TCRdb's copy carries only in-frame clones and drops some. The data show around 5,000 clones, just under 75% seen once. Sequencing was performed on ileal tissue. The receptor's source is an adult with Crohn's disease. The chain employs TRBV27 and TRBJ1-1; the D is unclear. This chain's CDR3 is CASSLSGGTEAFF. Here the CDR3 DNA reads TGTGCCAGCAGTTTAAGCGGAGGAACTGAAGCTTTCTTT.